The 2 T cell receptor beta chains presented below share a single source sample, sequenced in a study of blood T cell repertoires in COVID-19. Profiling relied on immunoSEQ multiplex PCR, and the TCRdb table lists in-frame clones only, not all of them. The sample gives approximately 190,000 clones, 86% of which show up once; 20% to 25% is in the top ten. The sample was PBMCs or T cells enriched from blood (not recorded which). The receptors here all came from a woman aged 35 to 49 in a cohort exposed to, infected with or recovered from COVID-19 (not recorded which).

The V and J genes are TRBV5-1 and TRBJ1-2, with 9 positions matching TRBD1. V lost 3 bases and J lost 6; bases outside the gene matches: 12. The germline CDR1 and CDR2 sequences are SGHRS and YFSETQ. The CDR3 has 16 amino acids. CDR3: CASSSLPGQGGDGYTF. The CDR3 DNA sequence: TGCGCCAGCAGCTCTCTACCGGGACAGGGAGGGGATGGCTACACCTTC.

The chain carries TRBV7-2 and TRBJ1-5; 11 bases fit TRBD1. This CDR3 comprises 14 residues. Germline-derived CDR1 and CDR2 are SGHTA and FQGNSA. J was trimmed by 7 bases and V by 4 bases; bases with no gene match: 3. Here the CDR3 reads CASSWGQGEQPQHF. The CDR3 region has the DNA TGTGCCAGCAGCTGGGGACAGGGGGAACAGCCCCAGCATTTT.